This paragraph covers one T cell receptor beta chain sequence. Its antigen is still unknown. These data belong to a study of cytomegalovirus exposure and HLA in healthy donors. Germline CDR1 is LNHDA and CDR2 is SQIVND (reference sequence). V gave up 5 bases and J gave up 2 bases, with 16 bases separating them. This CDR3 region has 16 residues. Study-level findings and limits: Beyond CMV serostatus, there was no information to go on about immune exposure. Data from an earlier analysis indicated that most TCR beta V segments were productive either about 90% or about 30% of the time.

Primers included in the PCR were 60 Vbeta and 13 Jbeta primers. Sequenced by immunoSEQ multiplex PCR; TCRdb stores in-frame clones only, minus some. The sample consists of over 200,000 clones, around 80% of them appearing once. The TCR sequence derives from a woman in her thirties or forties in good health and CMV-seropositive. This rearrangement joins TRBV19 to TRBJ1-5; D may be TRBD1 (5 bases). The sequenced material came from PBMCs. CDR3 sequence reads: CASSPITGLGNQPQHF. The CDR3 DNA reads as TGTGCCAGTAGTCCCATAACAGGTCTGGGCAATCAGCCCCAGCATTTT. Filled out from reference TRBV19 and TRBJ1-5, the complete variable domain reads DGGITQSPKYLFRKEGQNVTLSCEQNLNHDAMYWYRQDPGQGLRLIYYSQIVNDFQKGDIAEGYSVSREKKESFPLTVTSAQKNPTAFYLCASSPITGLGNQPQHFGDGTRLSIL.